This T cell receptor (beta chain) is drawn from a study of T cell repertoires in cytomegalovirus infection. Study-wide context: Recently identified HLA-C-restricted and well-studied HLA-B-restricted CMV epitopes were used. Signatures in public TCR beta sequences pointed to both CMV infection and matching HLA type.

TCRdb passed the reads through MiXCR, listing each CDR3 protein once. The sample holds about 740,000 distinct CDR3 sequences, around 35% seen once. Germline CDR1 MGHRA, CDR2 YSYEKL. V shed 3 bases and J 5 bases; nucleotides not matched to a gene: 14. This CDR3 region has 17 residues. Findings of the study overall: Summed public TCR beta family frequency identified CMV carriers bearing the relevant HLA. Dominating the ex vivo response were TCR beta clonotypes that were CMV-specific and HLA-C-restricted.

With regard to this clonotype: Its target is unknown.

This receptor was obtained from a human donor in good health (CMV status not recorded). Some clones in this sample may be carry-over from other donors' samples. The chain carries TRBV4-1 and TRBJ2-5; TRBD2 matches 8 bases. Source: cultured PBMCs, taken from culture after CMV antigen stimulation. The CDR3 DNA reads as TGCGCCAGCAGCCATCCCCGGGGGGGGGAGAGAGGGGAGACCCAGTACTTC. Translated: CASSHPRGGERGETQYF.